This TCR beta chain was sequenced in a study of T cells in Graves' hyperthyroidism and ophthalmopathy. Hyperthyroidism in the patients, aged 18 to 65, was newly diagnosed and under 2 months in duration. Diagnoses rested on clinical symptoms, serum thyroxine and TRAb, thyroid ultrasound and orbital computed tomography. Out of approximately 10 ml of fresh peripheral blood came the PBMCs. Amplified regions were TCR beta CDR3 sequences from RNA transcripts. During a first-round RT-PCR of the TCR CDR3, the HTBI primer set was used. TCRdb fed the multiplex PCR reads into MiXCR, producing one record per CDR3 protein. The sample holds approximately 370,000 distinct CDR3 sequences, roughly 15% seen once. Study-wide points: Expanded thyroid clonotypes (above 0.001) were mostly also found in blood.

This clonotype was observed at least ten times. Its antigen is as yet unknown. V was trimmed by 6 bases and J by 0 bases, leaving 9 bases between them. CDR1 MDHEN and CDR2 SYDVKM come from the germline V gene. This CDR3 has 14 residues. This receptor was identified in a woman in her 30s with Graves' hyperthyroidism that later progressed to Graves' ophthalmopathy. The specimen was blood. V is TRBV28 and J is TRBJ2-1, with a weak D call TRBD2 (6 bases). The CDR3 here is CASREGSSYNEQFF. Here the CDR3 DNA reads TGTGCCAGCAGGGAGGGGAGCTCCTACAATGAGCAGTTCTTC.